This record covers a single T cell receptor beta chain. Germline trimming cut 6 bases from V and 3 bases from J; bases unmatched to any gene: 12. This CDR3 spans 17 amino acids. Germline V gives CDR1 ENHRY, CDR2 SYGVKD. This sample is part of a study of blood T cell repertoires in COVID-19. About the research overall: The origin of the acute and convalescent COVID-19 samples was the United States, Italy and Spain.

Under the authors' procedure: Reference gene primer amplification gave estimated nucleated cell counts. Using immunoSEQ multiplex PCR, the repertoire was profiled, and TCRdb retains in-frame clones only, with some absent. V, J and clone size are those of that table, while D and trimming were read from the DNA. The table includes 210,000 or so clones, 70% to 85% detected once. During active infection, Seattle patients enrolled and were then monitored through disease. The chain employs TRBV10-3 and TRBJ2-7; 12 bases agree with TRBD2. The sample comprised peripheral blood. The receptor was derived from a woman older than 75 with COVID-19, enrolled during active disease. The CDR3: CAIRRGLAGGGSYEQYF. The DNA for the CDR3 is TGTGCCATCAGAAGGGGACTAGCGGGCGGCGGCAGCTACGAGCAGTACTTC.